These 21 T cell receptor beta chains were all obtained from the same sample, sequenced in a study of cytomegalovirus exposure and HLA in healthy donors (dated by TCRdb to between 2016 and 2019). Receptors were amplified or captured by the immunoSEQ multiplex PCR assay. A mixture of 60 forward primers for TCR Vbeta segments and 13 reverse primers for TCR Jbeta segments was used in the multiplex PCR. The immuneACCESS repertoire file appears here via TCRdb, limited to in-frame rearrangements. These files lack a portion of the clones; in checked studies, under half of the deficit traces to unresolved V genes, and the cause of the others is not known. The sample table lists 100,000 or so clones, roughly 15% of them with a count of one. Clones ranked in the top ten supply roughly 0.8% of the sample. Material for sequencing was PBMCs. These receptors all come from a female donor in good health and CMV-seronegative.

This clone was picked up a small number of times. V and J are TRBV2 and TRBJ1-1; D gene uncertain. The CDR3 runs to 13 residues. CDR1 and CDR2 (germline): SNHLY, FYNNEI. With 6 bases removed from V and 0 bases from J, the gap between germline ends came to 8 bases. For the CDR3, the DNA is TGTGCCAGCAGGAGAACAGTGAACACTGAAGCTTTCTTT. It yields the protein CASRRTVNTEAFF. The full variable domain, in which reference TRBV2 and TRBJ1-1 provide the parts outside the CDR3, is EPEVTQTPSHQVTQMGQEVILRCVPISNHLYFYWYRQILGQKVEFLVSFYNNEISEKSEIFDDQFSVERPDGSNFTLKIRSTKLEDSAMYFCASRRTVNTEAFFGQGTRLTVV.

This clone was observed a handful of times. The chain links TRBV27 to TRBJ2-7, with 9 bases matching TRBD2. The V and J ends lost 6 bases and 3 bases, in that order; junction bases with no gene match: 6. CDR3 length equals 14 residues. Per germline, CDR1 MNHEY and CDR2 SMNVEV (reference sequence). CDR3 sequence: CASRAGTSSYEQYF. The CDR3 bases are TGTGCCAGCAGGGCCGGGACTAGCAGCTACGAGCAGTACTTC.

This clone occurred a few times. This chain joins TRBV7-2 and TRBJ1-2; D is ambiguous. V lost 1 base and J lost 4, with 10 bases in between. CDR3 size: 14 residues. Looked up from germline, CDR1 is SGHTA and CDR2 is FQGNSA. CDR3 region: CASSLDWGGYGYTF. CDR3 nucleotides: TGTGCCAGCAGCTTAGATTGGGGAGGCTATGGCTACACCTTC.

The chain links TRBV9 to TRBJ1-3; weak D call: TRBD1 (6 bases). Germline CDR1 SGDLS, CDR2 YYNGEE. The CDR3 has 15 amino acids. V was shortened by 4 bases and J by 3 bases, with 14 bases between the two germline ends. The CDR3 bases are TGTGCCAGCAGCCCACAGGGATCTAATGGAAACACCATATATTTT. Translating gives CASSPQGSNGNTIYF.

The chain carries TRBV6-1 and TRBJ2-1, with 8 bases fitting TRBD1. The CDR3 sequence is 15 residues long. Per germline, CDR1 MNHNS and CDR2 SASEGT. Losses at the gene ends were 6 bases for V and 5 bases for J; bases not matched to a gene: 9. The chain's CDR3 is CASSDRATGDNEQFF. As DNA, the CDR3 is TGTGCCAGCAGCGATAGAGCGACAGGGGACAATGAGCAGTTCTTC.

The chain combines TRBV7-8 with TRBJ1-4; a weak D match, TRBD1 (6 bases). The germline V gene has CDR1 SGHVS and CDR2 FQNEAQ. The CDR3 totals 18 residues. Trimming removed 0 bases from V and 3 bases from J, with 17 bases in between. CDR3 DNA: TGTGCCAGCAGCTTAGCGATCGATCAGGGGCCGGCTAATGAAAAACTGTTTTTT. Translating it yields CASSLAIDQGPANEKLFF.

The chain recombines TRBV2 with TRBJ2-2, with D possibly being TRBD2 (5 bases). The CDR3 extends over 14 amino acids. Trimming took 4 bases from V and 4 from J, leaving 10 bases between them. Germline V lookup: CDR1 SNHLY, CDR2 FYNNEI. This CDR3 is CASSVRGTTGELFF. CDR3 DNA sequence: TGTGCCAGCAGTGTTCGGGGTACCACCGGGGAGCTGTTTTTT.

This clone was recorded a few times. The chain joins TRBV19 to TRBJ1-4; weak D call: TRBD1 (6 bases). In germline, CDR1 is LNHDA, CDR2 SQIVND (reference sequence). The germline V and J ends were trimmed by 3 bases and 5 bases, with 13 bases remaining between them. The CDR3 totals 15 residues. The CDR3 sequence: CASSIGQPPNEKLFF. CDR3 bases: TGTGCCAGTAGTATCGGACAGCCTCCGAATGAAAAACTGTTTTTT.

V is TRBV5-4 and J is TRBJ2-7; perhaps TRBD2 as D (6 bases). V was shortened by 1 base and J by 8 bases, with 10 bases between the two germline ends. The CDR3 covers 12 residues. Germline V gene sequence: CDR1 SGHNT, CDR2 YYREEE (reference sequence). The CDR3 here is CASSLYREQQYF. The CDR3 region has the DNA TGTGCCAGCAGCTTGTACCGGGAGCAGCAGTACTTC.

This chain uses TRBV28 with TRBJ1-2, with D perhaps matching TRBD1 (5 bases). CDR1 is MDHEN, CDR2 SYDVKM, per germline. The CDR3 is 12 residues long. V shed 8 bases and J shed 7 bases, with 14 bases lying between them. The CDR3 sequence is CASSSLGGGYTF. CDR3 bases: TGTGCCAGCTCGTCTCTCGGGGGTGGCTACACCTTC.

This clone was recorded a few times. CDR3 coding DNA: TGTGCCAGCAGCGTAGAACCTAGCGGGGAGACCTACATGCTTGAGCAGTTCTTC. Translated: CASSVEPSGETYMLEQFF. The gene calls are TRBV9 and TRBJ2-1, with 9 bases fitting TRBD2. The trim removed 0 bases at V and 9 bases at J, leaving 16 bases unmatched. CDR3 size: 18 residues. In germline, CDR1 is SGDLS, CDR2 YYNGEE.

This chain joins TRBV30 and TRBJ1-4; weak D call: TRBD1 (5 bases). The CDR3 loop spans 13 amino acids. V was clipped by 1 base and J by 10 bases, with 13 bases between them. From germline, CDR1 is GTSNPN and CDR2 SVGIG (reference sequence). CDR3 in DNA: TGTGCCTGGAGTGAGGGGTTGGTAGGAAAACTGTTTTTT. Its translation is CAWSEGLVGKLFF. The variable domain in full, with the rest retrieved from reference TRBV30 and TRBJ1-4, is SQTIHQWPATLVQPVGSPLSLECTVEGTSNPNLYWYRQAAGRGLQLLFYSVGIGQISSEVPQNLSASRPQDRQFILSSKKLLLSDSGFYLCAWSEGLVGKLFFGSGTQLSVL.

This clone was observed a handful of times. This sequence joins TRBV30 and TRBJ1-1; possible D gene TRBD1, 6 bases. V was cut by 3 bases and J by 6 bases, with 14 bases left in between. From germline, CDR1 is GTSNPN and CDR2 SVGIG (reference sequence). The CDR3 loop spans 13 amino acids. CDR3 nucleotide sequence: TGTGCCTGGAGAGAACAGGGTGTCGCTGAAGCTTTCTTT. It translates to CAWREQGVAEAFF.

The table lists this clone with a few counts. V gene TRBV2 combines with J gene TRBJ2-5; 7 bases agree with TRBD1. Germline CDR1 reads SNHLY; CDR2 reads FYNNEI. With 4 bases clipped from V and 1 base from J, the junction kept 3 bases outside the gene matches. CDR3 length: 14 amino acids. The CDR3 nucleotides are TGTGCCAGCAGTGTACACAGGGGCCAAGAGACCCAGTACTTC. Its translation: CASSVHRGQETQYF.

CDR3 amino acids: CAISPREKAYGYTF. The DNA for the CDR3 is TGTGCCATCAGTCCCCGGGAAAAGGCCTATGGCTACACCTTC. V is TRBV10-3 and J is TRBJ1-2, with D unresolved. Germline V gives CDR1 ENHRY, CDR2 SYGVKD. The CDR3 spans 14 residues. V was shortened by 5 bases and J by 4 bases, with 14 bases between the two germline ends.

This clone was counted a few times. This sequence joins TRBV7-2 and TRBJ2-2; the D gene is possibly TRBD2 (7 bases). The CDR3 length is 14 residues. The V end was cut by 6 bases, the J end by 6 bases, with 14 bases between. Per the germline V gene, CDR1 is SGHTA and CDR2 is FQGNSA. The CDR3 reads CASSLGGGPGELFF. The CDR3 DNA reads as TGTGCCAGCAGTCTGGGGGGGGGCCCCGGGGAGCTGTTTTTT.

This clone came up a few times. The V call is TRBV12-5, the J call TRBJ2-5, with D unresolved. With 2 bases removed from V and 9 bases from J, the gap between germline ends came to 10 bases. The germline V gene encodes CDR1 LGHNT and CDR2 FRNRAP. The CDR3 extends over 12 amino acids. This CDR3 reads CASGLSGRAQYF. Here the CDR3 DNA reads TGTGCTAGTGGTTTGTCTGGTCGGGCCCAGTACTTC.

V usage is TRBV18 and J usage is TRBJ1-5, with D perhaps TRBD1 (5 bases). The ends were cut back, 4 bases at V and 1 base at J, with 8 bases in the middle. Per germline, CDR1 KGHSH and CDR2 LQKENI. CDR3 length: 14 residues. The CDR3 bases are TGTGCCAGCTCACAGGGGATAAGCAATCAGCCCCAGCATTTT. It is translated as CASSQGISNQPQHF.

The rearrangement links TRBV30 to TRBJ1-2, with TRBD1 as a possible D gene (6 bases). V was clipped by 3 bases and J by 7 bases, with 9 bases between them. In germline, CDR1 is GTSNPN, CDR2 SVGIG (reference sequence). This CDR3 spans 11 amino acids. The DNA for the CDR3 is TGTGCCTGGAGCCCAGGGGCTGGCTACACCTTC. Its protein is CAWSPGAGYTF.

The DNA for the CDR3 is TGCGCCAGCAGCCAAGAAATCGGTCGCGAGCAGTACTTC. Translating it yields CASSQEIGREQYF. The rearrangement joins TRBV4-1 to TRBJ2-7; no reliable D call. Trimming removed 0 bases from V and 6 bases from J, with 9 bases in between. The CDR3 consists of 13 residues. Germline V gene lookup returns CDR1 MGHRA and CDR2 YSYEKL.

This clone was found a few times. The genes are TRBV25-1 and TRBJ2-7, with TRBD2 matching 16 bases. Germline trimming cut 8 bases from V and 2 bases from J; bases unmatched to any gene: 3. The CDR3 totals 15 residues. Looked up from germline, CDR1 is MGHDK and CDR2 is SYGVNS. DNA for the CDR3: TGTGCCAGCGGGGGACTAGCGGGAGGGCCCTACGAGCAGTACTTC. It yields the protein CASGGLAGGPYEQYF.